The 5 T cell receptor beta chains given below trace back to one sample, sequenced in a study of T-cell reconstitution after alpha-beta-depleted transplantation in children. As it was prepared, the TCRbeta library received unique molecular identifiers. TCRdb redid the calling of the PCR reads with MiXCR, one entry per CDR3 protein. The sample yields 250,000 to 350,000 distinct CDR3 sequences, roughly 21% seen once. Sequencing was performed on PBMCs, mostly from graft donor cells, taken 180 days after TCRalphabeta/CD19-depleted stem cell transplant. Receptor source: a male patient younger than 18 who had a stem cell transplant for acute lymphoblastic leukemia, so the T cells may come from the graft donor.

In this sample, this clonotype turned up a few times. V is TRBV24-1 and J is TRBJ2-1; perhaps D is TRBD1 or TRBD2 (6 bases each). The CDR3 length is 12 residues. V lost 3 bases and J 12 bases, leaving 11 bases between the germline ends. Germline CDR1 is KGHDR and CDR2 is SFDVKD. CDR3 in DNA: TGTGCCACCAGTGATATACAGGGAGGGCAGTTCTTC. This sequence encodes CATSDIQGGQFF.

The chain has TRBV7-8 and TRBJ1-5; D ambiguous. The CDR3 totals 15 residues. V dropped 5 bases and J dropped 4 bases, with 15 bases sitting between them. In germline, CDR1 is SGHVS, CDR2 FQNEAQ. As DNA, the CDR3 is TGTGCCAGCAGCCCCGGAACCATACCAAATCAGCCCCAGCATTTT. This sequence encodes CASSPGTIPNQPQHF.

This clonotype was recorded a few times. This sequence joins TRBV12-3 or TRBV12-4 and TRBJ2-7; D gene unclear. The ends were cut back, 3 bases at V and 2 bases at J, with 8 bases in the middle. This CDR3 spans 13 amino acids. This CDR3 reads CASSLGIPYEQYF. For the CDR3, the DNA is TGTGCCAGCAGTTTGGGGATACCCTACGAGCAGTACTTC.

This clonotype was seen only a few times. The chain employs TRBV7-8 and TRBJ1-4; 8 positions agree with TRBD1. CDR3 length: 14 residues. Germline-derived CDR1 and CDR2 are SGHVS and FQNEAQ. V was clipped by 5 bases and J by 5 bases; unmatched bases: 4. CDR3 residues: CASSLRDRNEKLFF. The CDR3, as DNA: TGTGCCAGCAGCCTAAGGGACAGGAATGAAAAACTGTTTTTT.

The CDR3 loop reads CASSLSIGGGSYEQYF. CDR3 sequence (DNA): TGTGCCAGCAGTTTATCGATCGGGGGTGGGTCCTACGAGCAGTACTTC. J is TRBJ2-7 and V is TRBV27, with TRBD2 as a possible D gene (6 bases). V was cut by 0 bases and J by 1 base, with 13 bases left in between. In germline, CDR1 is MNHEY, CDR2 SMNVEV (reference sequence). This CDR3 is built from 16 residues.